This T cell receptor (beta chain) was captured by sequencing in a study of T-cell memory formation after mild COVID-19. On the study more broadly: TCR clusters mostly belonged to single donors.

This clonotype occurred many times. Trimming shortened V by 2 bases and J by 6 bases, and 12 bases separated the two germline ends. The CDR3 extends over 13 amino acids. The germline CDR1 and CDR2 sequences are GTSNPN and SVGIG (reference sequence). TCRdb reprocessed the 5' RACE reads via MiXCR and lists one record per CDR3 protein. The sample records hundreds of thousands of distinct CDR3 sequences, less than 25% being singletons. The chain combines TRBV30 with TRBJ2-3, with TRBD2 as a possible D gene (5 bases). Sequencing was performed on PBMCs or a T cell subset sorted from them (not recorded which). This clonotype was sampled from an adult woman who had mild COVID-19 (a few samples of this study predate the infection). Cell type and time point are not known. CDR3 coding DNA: TGTGCCTGGAGTCTTGGGAGCTCCGATACGCAGTATTTT. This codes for CAWSLGSSDTQYF.